Described below is a single T cell receptor (beta chain) sequence and its context. Its specific antigen is unknown. Base qualities are not provided; no much larger clone lies one nucleotide away. This entry comes from a study of technical replicates of blood from several donors (dated by TCRdb to 2016 to 2017). The method was the immunoSEQ multiplex PCR assay. In TCRdb, the immuneACCESS table is reduced to in-frame sequences with V and J assigned. These tables do not hold every clone; where another copy was compared, an unresolved V gene accounts for under half, and the others remain unexplained. Here the sample has about 83,000 clones; more than 80% occur a single time. The ten largest account for approximately 0.25% of the sample. The material sequenced was T cells isolated from PBMCs. This sequence was found in a human donor in good health.

The base sequence is TGCAGCGTTGAAGATTATGTCTTCTTAGTTTCTCACGAGCAGTACTTC. It codes for CSVEDYVFLVSHEQYF. The chain is encoded by TRBV29-1 joined to TRBJ2-7, with no reliable assignment of the D segment. Via the germline V gene, CDR1 is SQVTM and CDR2 ANQGSEA. The CDR3 runs 16 amino acids, cysteine and phenylalanine included. The retained sequence is limited to the CDR3, 48 bases, with the frame set at the first base. V was cut back by 0 bases and J by 5 bases, leaving a gap of 20 bases between them.